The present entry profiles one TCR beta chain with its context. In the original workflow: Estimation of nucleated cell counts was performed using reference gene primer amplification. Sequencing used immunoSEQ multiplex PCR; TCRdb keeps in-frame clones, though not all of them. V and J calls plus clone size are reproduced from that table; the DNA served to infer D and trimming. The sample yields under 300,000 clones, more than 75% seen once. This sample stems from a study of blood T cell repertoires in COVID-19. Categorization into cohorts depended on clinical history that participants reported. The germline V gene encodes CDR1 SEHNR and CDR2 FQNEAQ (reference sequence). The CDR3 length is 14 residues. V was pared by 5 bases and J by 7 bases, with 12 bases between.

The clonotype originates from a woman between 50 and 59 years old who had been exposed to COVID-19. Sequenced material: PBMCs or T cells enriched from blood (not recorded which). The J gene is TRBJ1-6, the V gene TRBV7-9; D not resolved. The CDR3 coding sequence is TGTGCCAGCAGCCATGATTCCAGAAATTCACCCCTCCACTTT. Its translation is CASSHDSRNSPLHF.